The T cell receptor (beta chain) described here comes from a study of blood T cell repertoires in COVID-19. The method was immunoSEQ multiplex PCR; TCRdb's version includes in-frame clones alone and lacks a portion of them. Counted here are 400,000 or so clones, 80% to 95% occurring once; the ten biggest clones make up 0.6%. Cohort assignment relied on participant-reported clinical history. V was pared by 1 base and J by 12 bases, with 22 bases between. Germline lookup yields CDR1 SGHTA and CDR2 FQGTGA. This CDR3 comprises 17 residues. The clonotype originates from a man aged 18 to 29 who had recovered from COVID-19. Sequenced material: PBMCs or T cells enriched from blood (not recorded which). This sequence joins TRBV7-3 and TRBJ1-6; D gene uncertain. As DNA, the CDR3 is TGTGCCAGCAGCTTAAAGTTCCGGACCGAGGGTTTTGAACCCCTCCACTTT. Translated, it gives CASSLKFRTEGFEPLHF.